This note documents a single TCR beta chain sequence. The data stem from a study of shared clonotypes between healthy human individuals. The method was immunoSEQ multiplex PCR; TCRdb's version includes in-frame clones alone and lacks a portion of them. The sample includes more than 1.2 million clones, around 98.5% of them seen just once. This CDR3 comprises 15 residues. Germline CDR1 SGDLS, CDR2 YYNGEE. V lost 0 bases to trimming and J lost 5 bases; unmatched junction nucleotides: 7. Sample: naive CD4+ T cells sorted from blood. Specified subset: CD45RA+ positively selected. The rearrangement uses TRBV9 and TRBJ2-5; 7 nucleotides line up with TRBD2. The receptor was isolated from a man in his thirties or forties in good health. DNA for the CDR3: TGTGCCAGCAGCGTAGCGGTGGGGCGGGGGGAGACCCAGTACTTC. This sequence encodes CASSVAVGRGETQYF.